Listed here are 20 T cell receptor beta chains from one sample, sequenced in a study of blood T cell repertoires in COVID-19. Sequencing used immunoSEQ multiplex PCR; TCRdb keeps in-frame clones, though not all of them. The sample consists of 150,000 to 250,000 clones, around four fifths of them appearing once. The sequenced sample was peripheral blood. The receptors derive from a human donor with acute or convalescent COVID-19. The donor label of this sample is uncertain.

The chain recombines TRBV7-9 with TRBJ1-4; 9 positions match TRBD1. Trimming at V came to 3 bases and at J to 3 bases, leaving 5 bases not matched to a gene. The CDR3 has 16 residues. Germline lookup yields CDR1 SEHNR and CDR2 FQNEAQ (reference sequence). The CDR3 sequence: CASSFQGQGPNEKLFF. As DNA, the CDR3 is TGTGCCAGCAGCTTCCAGGGACAGGGCCCTAATGAAAAACTGTTTTTT.

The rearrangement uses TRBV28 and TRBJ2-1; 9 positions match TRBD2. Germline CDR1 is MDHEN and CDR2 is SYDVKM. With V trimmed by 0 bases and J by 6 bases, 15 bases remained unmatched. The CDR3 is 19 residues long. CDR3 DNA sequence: TGTGCCAGCAGTTTATGGGGAGGGGCTAGCGGGGTGTGGGGCAATGAGCAGTTCTTC. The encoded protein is CASSLWGGASGVWGNEQFF.

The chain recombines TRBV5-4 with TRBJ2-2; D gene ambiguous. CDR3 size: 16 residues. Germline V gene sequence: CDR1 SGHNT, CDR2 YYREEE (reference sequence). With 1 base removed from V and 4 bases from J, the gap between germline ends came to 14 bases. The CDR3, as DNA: TGTGCCAGCAGCTTGCGATACGGAGTAGGCACCGGGGAGCTGTTTTTT. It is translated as CASSLRYGVGTGELFF.

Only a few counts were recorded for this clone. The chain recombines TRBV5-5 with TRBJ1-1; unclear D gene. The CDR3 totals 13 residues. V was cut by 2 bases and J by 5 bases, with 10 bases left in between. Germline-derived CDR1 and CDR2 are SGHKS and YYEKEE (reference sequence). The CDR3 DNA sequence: TGTGCCAGCAGCTTAGGAGTTGCGACTGAAGCTTTCTTT. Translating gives CASSLGVATEAFF.

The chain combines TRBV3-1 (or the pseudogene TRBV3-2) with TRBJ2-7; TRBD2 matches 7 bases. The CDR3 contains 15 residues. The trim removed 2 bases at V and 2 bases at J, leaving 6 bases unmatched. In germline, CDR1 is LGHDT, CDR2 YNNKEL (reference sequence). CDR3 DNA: TGTGCCAGCAGCCAAATGCGGGAGCCCCCCTACGAGCAGTACTTC. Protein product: CASSQMREPPYEQYF.

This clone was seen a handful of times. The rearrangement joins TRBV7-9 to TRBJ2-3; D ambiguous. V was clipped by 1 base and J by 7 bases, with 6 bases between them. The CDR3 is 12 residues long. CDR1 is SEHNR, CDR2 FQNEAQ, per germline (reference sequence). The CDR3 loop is CASSLGPNTQYF. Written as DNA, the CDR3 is TGTGCCAGCAGCTTAGGTCCAAATACGCAGTATTTT.

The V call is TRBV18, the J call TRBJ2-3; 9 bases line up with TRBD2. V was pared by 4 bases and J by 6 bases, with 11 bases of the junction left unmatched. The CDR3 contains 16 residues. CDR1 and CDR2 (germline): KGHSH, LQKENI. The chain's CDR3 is CASSLQASGTQDTQYF. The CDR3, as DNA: TGTGCCAGCTCACTTCAGGCTAGCGGGACCCAGGATACGCAGTATTTT.

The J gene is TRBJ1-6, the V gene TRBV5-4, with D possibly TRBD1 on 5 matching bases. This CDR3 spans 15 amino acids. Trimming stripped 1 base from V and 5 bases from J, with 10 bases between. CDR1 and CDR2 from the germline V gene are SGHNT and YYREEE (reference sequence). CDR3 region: CASSLRGFDNSPLHF. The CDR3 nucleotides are TGTGCCAGCAGCTTGAGGGGATTCGATAATTCACCCCTCCACTTT.

This CDR3 is CASSASPSGGGPMNTEAFF. The CDR3 coding sequence is TGTGCCAGCAGCGCAAGCCCCTCGGGGGGGGGCCCCATGAACACTGAAGCTTTCTTT. V usage is TRBV9 and J usage is TRBJ1-1, with a weak D call TRBD1 (6 bases). The ends were cut back, 3 bases at V and 0 bases at J, with 24 bases in the middle. Germline-derived CDR1 and CDR2 are SGDLS and YYNGEE. This CDR3 has 19 residues.

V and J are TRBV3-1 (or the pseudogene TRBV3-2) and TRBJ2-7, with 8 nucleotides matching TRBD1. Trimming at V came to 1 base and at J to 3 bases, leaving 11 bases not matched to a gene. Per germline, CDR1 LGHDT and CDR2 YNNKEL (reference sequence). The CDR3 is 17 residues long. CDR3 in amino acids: CASSQVIRQGTIYEQYF. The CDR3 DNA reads TGTGCCAGCAGCCAAGTAATCCGACAGGGGACAATCTACGAGCAGTACTTC.

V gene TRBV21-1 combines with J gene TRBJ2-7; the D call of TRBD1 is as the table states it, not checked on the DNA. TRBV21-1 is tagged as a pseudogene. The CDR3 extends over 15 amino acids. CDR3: CASSKVQGPSYEQYF. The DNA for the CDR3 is TGTGCCAGCAGCAAAGTACAGGGGCCATCCTACGAGCAGTACTTC.

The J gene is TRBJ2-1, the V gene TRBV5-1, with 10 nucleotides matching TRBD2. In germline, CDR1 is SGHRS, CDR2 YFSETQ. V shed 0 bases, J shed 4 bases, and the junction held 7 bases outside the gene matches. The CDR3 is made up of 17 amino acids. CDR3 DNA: TGCGCCAGCAGCTTGGGGATCCTAGCGGGGGTTTACAATGAGCAGTTCTTC. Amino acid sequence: CASSLGILAGVYNEQFF.

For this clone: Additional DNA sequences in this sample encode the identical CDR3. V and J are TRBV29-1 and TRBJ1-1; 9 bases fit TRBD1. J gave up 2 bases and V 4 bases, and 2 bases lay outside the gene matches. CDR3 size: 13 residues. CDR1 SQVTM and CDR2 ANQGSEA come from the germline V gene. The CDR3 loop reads CSVADRGNTEAFF. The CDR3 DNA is TGCAGCGTTGCGGACAGGGGAAACACTGAAGCTTTCTTT.

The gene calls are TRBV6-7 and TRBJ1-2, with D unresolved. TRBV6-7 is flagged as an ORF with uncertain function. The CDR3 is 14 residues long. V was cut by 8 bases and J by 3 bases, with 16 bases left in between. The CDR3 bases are TGTGCCAGCGTCGGGGAGGTCCGCTACTATGGCTACACCTTC. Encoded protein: CASVGEVRYYGYTF.

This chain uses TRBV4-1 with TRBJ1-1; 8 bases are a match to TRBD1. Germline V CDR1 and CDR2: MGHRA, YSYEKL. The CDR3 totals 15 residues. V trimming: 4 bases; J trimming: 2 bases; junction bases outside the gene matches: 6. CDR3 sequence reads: CASSPPGQANTEAFF. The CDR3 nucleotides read TGCGCCAGCAGCCCACCGGGACAGGCTAACACTGAAGCTTTCTTT.

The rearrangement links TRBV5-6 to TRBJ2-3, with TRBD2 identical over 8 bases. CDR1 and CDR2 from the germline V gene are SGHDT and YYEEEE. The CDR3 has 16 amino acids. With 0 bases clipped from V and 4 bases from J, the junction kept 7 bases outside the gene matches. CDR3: CASSLGTGGPADTQYF. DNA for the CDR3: TGTGCCAGCAGCTTGGGAACGGGAGGGCCCGCAGATACGCAGTATTTT. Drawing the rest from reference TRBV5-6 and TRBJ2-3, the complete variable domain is DAGVTQSPTHLIKTRGQQVTLRCSPKSGHDTVSWYQQALGQGPQFIFQYYEEEERQRGNFPDRFSGHQFPNYSSELNVNALLLGDSALYLCASSLGTGGPADTQYFGPGTRLTVL.

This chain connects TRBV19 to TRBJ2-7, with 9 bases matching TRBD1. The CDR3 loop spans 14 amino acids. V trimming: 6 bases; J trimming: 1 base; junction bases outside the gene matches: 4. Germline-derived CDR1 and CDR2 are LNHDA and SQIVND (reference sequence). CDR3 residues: CASRLGQGSYEQYF. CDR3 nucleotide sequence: TGTGCCAGTAGACTAGGACAGGGGTCCTACGAGCAGTACTTC. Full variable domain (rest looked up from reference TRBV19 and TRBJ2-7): DGGITQSPKYLFRKEGQNVTLSCEQNLNHDAMYWYRQDPGQGLRLIYYSQIVNDFQKGDIAEGYSVSREKKESFPLTVTSAQKNPTAFYLCASRLGQGSYEQYFGPGTRLTVT.

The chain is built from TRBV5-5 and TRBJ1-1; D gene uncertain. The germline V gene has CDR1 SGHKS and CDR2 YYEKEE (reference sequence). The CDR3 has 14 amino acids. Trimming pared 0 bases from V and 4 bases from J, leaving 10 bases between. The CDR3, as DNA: TGTGCCAGCAGCTTGGGACCGACGGGCACTGAAGCTTTCTTT. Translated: CASSLGPTGTEAFF.

CDR3 amino acids: CASSLDGGSGANVLTF. The CDR3 nucleotides are TGCGCCAGCAGCTTGGACGGTGGCTCTGGGGCCAACGTCCTGACTTTC. The chain has TRBV5-1 and TRBJ2-6, with D unresolved. This CDR3 region has 16 residues. From germline, CDR1 is SGHRS and CDR2 YFSETQ. The ends were cut back, 0 bases at V and 0 bases at J, with 7 bases in the middle.

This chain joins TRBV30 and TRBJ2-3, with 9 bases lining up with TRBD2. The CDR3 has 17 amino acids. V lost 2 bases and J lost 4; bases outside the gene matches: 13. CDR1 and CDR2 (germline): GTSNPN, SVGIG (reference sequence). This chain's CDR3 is CAWSTAGAGGPSDTQYF. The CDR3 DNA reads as TGTGCCTGGAGTACGGCCGGGGCGGGAGGGCCATCAGATACGCAGTATTTT.